Following are 17 T cell receptor beta chains from one sample sequenced in a study of cytomegalovirus exposure and HLA in healthy donors (dated by TCRdb to the late 2010s). Library creation used the immunoSEQ multiplex PCR assay. For the multiplex PCR, a mixture combining 60 forward primers for TCR Vbeta segments and 13 reverse primers for TCR Jbeta segments was used. This immuneACCESS table, as held by TCRdb, lists in-frame sequences with V and J called but not all clones. Of the missing ones, under half trace to an unresolved V gene in checked studies; the others have no known cause. The sample table lists 200,000 or so clones, just over 75% of them with a count of one. The top ten clones comprise approximately 0.6% of the sample. Sequenced material: PBMCs. The receptors derive from a man aged 18-30 years in good health and CMV-seronegative.

This clone has only one observation. This chain connects TRBV18 to TRBJ1-4; D might be TRBD1 (5 bases). The germline V and J ends were trimmed by 4 bases and 0 bases, with 9 bases remaining between them. Looked up from germline, CDR1 is KGHSH and CDR2 is LQKENI. CDR3 length equals 15 residues. CDR3 residues: CASSQGFATNEKLFF. The DNA of the CDR3 is TGTGCCAGCTCACAGGGGTTTGCAACTAATGAAAAACTGTTTTTT.

The rearrangement links TRBV6-5 to TRBJ2-1, with D possibly TRBD2 on 7 matching bases. Germline CDR1 is MNHEY and CDR2 is SVGAGI. This CDR3 is 15 amino acids long. Trimming pared 2 bases from V and 6 bases from J, leaving 14 bases between. The CDR3 DNA follows: TGTGCCAGCAGTTACCCAGGGAGGGGGGTCAATGAGCAGTTCTTC. It translates to CASSYPGRGVNEQFF.

This chain connects TRBV4-1 to TRBJ1-5, with no clear D. V was cut by 4 bases and J by 0 bases, with 10 bases left in between. The germline V gene has CDR1 MGHRA and CDR2 YSYEKL. The CDR3 length is 15 residues. This CDR3 reads CASSPVPYSNQPQHF. CDR3 coding DNA: TGCGCCAGCAGCCCAGTACCTTATAGCAATCAGCCCCAGCATTTT.

This sequence joins TRBV30 and TRBJ2-1; the match to TRBD2 covers 9 bases. In germline, CDR1 is GTSNPN, CDR2 SVGIG (reference sequence). The CDR3 is made up of 14 amino acids. J lost 12 bases, V lost 4 bases, and 13 bases had no gene match. CDR3 in DNA: TGTGCCTGGAATGCGGGAGGGGCTCTGGTAGGGCAGTTCTTC. Its protein is CAWNAGGALVGQFF.

The CDR3 loop reads CASSFARGYEQYF. The CDR3 bases are TGTGCCAGCAGTTTTGCCAGGGGGTACGAGCAGTACTTC. This chain connects TRBV28 to TRBJ2-7, with 7 nucleotides matching TRBD1. With V trimmed by 3 bases and J by 4 bases, 3 bases remained unmatched. This CDR3 comprises 13 residues. Germline V gene lookup returns CDR1 MDHEN and CDR2 SYDVKM.

The rearrangement uses TRBV28 and TRBJ2-2; tentative D call: TRBD1 (6 bases). The CDR3 is 14 amino acids. Germline-derived CDR1 and CDR2 are MDHEN and SYDVKM. Trimming pared 10 bases from V and 2 bases from J, leaving 14 bases between. CDR3: CAISGTRNTGELFF. CDR3 coding DNA: TGTGCCATTTCCGGGACACGAAACACCGGGGAGCTGTTTTTT.

The J gene is TRBJ1-2, the V gene TRBV4-1, with a possible D match to TRBD1 (6 bases). V shed 6 bases and J shed 4 bases, with 21 bases lying between them. The V gene's germline CDR1 is MGHRA and CDR2 YSYEKL. The CDR3 runs 16 residues. The CDR3 DNA reads TGCGCCAGCAGTCGGGCGAGGGAGGGGGGGGCCTATGGCTACACCTTC. Protein sequence: CASSRAREGGAYGYTF.

This clone was found a few times. CDR3 amino acids: CASSQDLTPGVSGNTIYF. The CDR3 DNA reads as TGTGCCAGCAGCCAAGACCTGACCCCAGGGGTCTCTGGAAACACCATATATTTT. The gene calls are TRBV4-2 and TRBJ1-3; tentatively, D is TRBD1 (6 bases). Trimming cost V 0 bases and J 0 bases, with 15 bases left between them. Germline CDR1 reads LGHNA; CDR2 reads YNFKEQ. The CDR3 has 18 residues.

CDR3 DNA sequence: TGTGCCAGCAGTTCTGCCTCCCAGTTCGACTACGAGCAGTACTTC. Translation: CASSSASQFDYEQYF. This chain connects TRBV28 to TRBJ2-7; D not resolved. Trimming left V 4 bases short and J 3 bases short, with 16 bases between. This CDR3 region has 15 residues. The germline V gene encodes CDR1 MDHEN and CDR2 SYDVKM.

This clone has a handful of counts. The V call is TRBV28, the J call TRBJ2-1, with D hard to call. V was shortened by 5 bases and J by 0 bases, with 14 bases between the two germline ends. Germline values: CDR1 MDHEN, CDR2 SYDVKM. CDR3 length equals 16 residues. CDR3 sequence reads: CASSPYPRYSYNEQFF. CDR3 DNA: TGTGCCAGCAGTCCCTACCCTCGGTACTCCTACAATGAGCAGTTCTTC.

A few counts support this clone. The J gene is TRBJ2-7, the V gene TRBV2; D is uncertain. V lost 2 bases and J 4 bases, leaving 6 bases between the germline ends. Germline V lookup: CDR1 SNHLY, CDR2 FYNNEI. The CDR3 is made up of 12 amino acids. CDR3 nucleotides: TGTGCCAGCAGTGAACTTCTATACGAGCAGTACTTC. Its translation: CASSELLYEQYF.

The gene calls are TRBV19 and TRBJ2-3, with D possibly matching TRBD2 (6 bases). The CDR3 has 14 amino acids. Trimming cost V 1 base and J 11 bases, with 16 bases left between them. CDR1 and CDR2 (germline): LNHDA, SQIVND (reference sequence). The CDR3 spells CASSIAGSGGQQYF. In DNA, the CDR3 is TGTGCCAGTAGTATAGCAGGTAGCGGAGGACAGCAGTATTTT. Supplemented by reference TRBV19 and TRBJ2-3, the full variable domain reads DGGITQSPKYLFRKEGQNVTLSCEQNLNHDAMYWYRQDPGQGLRLIYYSQIVNDFQKGDIAEGYSVSREKKESFPLTVTSAQKNPTAFYLCASSIAGSGGQQYFGPGTRLTVL.

In the case of this clone: The junction and the germline gene differ at one end; a read error may be behind it. V and J are TRBV7-7 and TRBJ2-1; 8 nucleotides line up with TRBD2. The CDR3 runs to 15 residues. CDR1 is SSHAT, CDR2 FNYEAQ, per germline (reference sequence). The CDR3 DNA sequence: TGTGCTAGCAGCCCAGCGGGAGCGGGCTACAATGAGCAGTTCTTC. Amino acids: CASSPAGAGYNEQFF.

This clone came up a few times. This sequence joins TRBV7-9 and TRBJ2-1; tentatively, D is TRBD2 (6 bases). Trimming shortened V by 5 bases and J by 5 bases, and 16 bases separated the two germline ends. CDR1 and CDR2 (germline): SEHNR, FQNEAQ (reference sequence). CDR3 length: 15 amino acids. CDR3 protein: CASSRAGGTNNEQFF. DNA of the CDR3: TGTGCCAGCAGCCGGGCCGGGGGAACCAACAATGAGCAGTTCTTC.

Of note for this clone: Other DNA sequences of this sample code for an identical CDR3. The chain joins TRBV5-1 to TRBJ2-7; 7 nucleotides line up with TRBD1. Germline V gene lookup returns CDR1 SGHRS and CDR2 YFSETQ. The V gene end was trimmed by 7 bases and the J gene end by 2 bases; junction bases not matched to a gene: 12. The CDR3 has 15 amino acids. CDR3 sequence: CASSSRTGYTYEQYF. The CDR3 region has the DNA TGCGCCAGCTCCTCGCGGACAGGTTACACCTACGAGCAGTACTTC. Supplemented by reference TRBV5-1 and TRBJ2-7, the full variable domain reads KAGVTQTPRYLIKTRGQQVTLSCSPISGHRSVSWYQQTPGQGLQFLFEYFSETQRNKGNFPGRFSGRQFSNSRSEMNVSTLELGDSALYLCASSSRTGYTYEQYFGPGTRLTVT.

The chain combines TRBV6-1 with TRBJ1-5; TRBD1 agrees at 7 bases. Germline CDR1 reads MNHNS; CDR2 reads SASEGT. This CDR3 region has 13 residues. V shed 6 bases, J shed 4 bases, and the junction held 3 bases outside the gene matches. CDR3 in amino acids: CASRQGWNQPQHF. The CDR3 nucleotides are TGTGCCAGCAGACAGGGGTGGAATCAGCCCCAGCATTTT.

The chain uses TRBV5-1 and TRBJ2-5; tentatively, D is TRBD1 (6 bases). The closer fit of TRBJ2-7 to the DNA end suggests the J call may be wrong. CDR1 and CDR2 (germline): SGHRS, YFSETQ. The CDR3 length is 15 residues. CDR3 sequence: CASSPSGAGIHEQYF. The DNA of the CDR3 is TGCGCCAGCAGCCCCTCAGGGGCAGGGATCCACGAGCAGTACTTC.